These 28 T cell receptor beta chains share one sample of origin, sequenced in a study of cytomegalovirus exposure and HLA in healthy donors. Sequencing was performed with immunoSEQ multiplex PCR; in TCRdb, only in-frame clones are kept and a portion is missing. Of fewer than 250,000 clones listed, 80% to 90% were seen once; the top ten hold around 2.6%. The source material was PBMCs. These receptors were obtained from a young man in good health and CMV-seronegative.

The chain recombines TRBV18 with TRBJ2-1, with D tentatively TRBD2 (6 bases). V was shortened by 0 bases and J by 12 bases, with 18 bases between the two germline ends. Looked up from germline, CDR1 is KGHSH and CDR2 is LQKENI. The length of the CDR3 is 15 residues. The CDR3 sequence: CASSPPVGLAGRQFF. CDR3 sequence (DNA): TGTGCCAGCTCACCACCGGTAGGTTTGGCGGGGAGGCAGTTCTTC.

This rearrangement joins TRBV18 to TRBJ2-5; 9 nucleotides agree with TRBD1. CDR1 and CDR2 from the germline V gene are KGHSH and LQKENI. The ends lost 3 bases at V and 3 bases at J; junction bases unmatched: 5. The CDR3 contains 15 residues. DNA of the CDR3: TGTGCCAGCTCACCGACAGGGGGGCTTAAAGAGACCCAGTACTTC. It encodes CASSPTGGLKETQYF.

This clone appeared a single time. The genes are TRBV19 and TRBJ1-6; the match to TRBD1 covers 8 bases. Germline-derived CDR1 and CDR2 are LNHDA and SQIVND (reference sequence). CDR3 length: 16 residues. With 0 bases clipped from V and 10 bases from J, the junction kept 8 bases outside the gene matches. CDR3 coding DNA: TGTGCCAGTAGTATAGAGTGGACAGGGACGGAGTCACCCCTCCACTTT. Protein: CASSIEWTGTESPLHF. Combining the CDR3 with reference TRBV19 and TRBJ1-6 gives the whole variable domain DGGITQSPKYLFRKEGQNVTLSCEQNLNHDAMYWYRQDPGQGLRLIYYSQIVNDFQKGDIAEGYSVSREKKESFPLTVTSAQKNPTAFYLCASSIEWTGTESPLHFGNGTRLTVT.

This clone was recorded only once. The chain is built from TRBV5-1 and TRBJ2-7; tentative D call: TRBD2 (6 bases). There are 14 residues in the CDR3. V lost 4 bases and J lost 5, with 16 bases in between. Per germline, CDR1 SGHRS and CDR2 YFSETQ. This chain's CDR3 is CASSPLAGTHEQYF. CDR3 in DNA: TGCGCCAGCAGCCCCCTGGCGGGAACCCACGAGCAGTACTTC.

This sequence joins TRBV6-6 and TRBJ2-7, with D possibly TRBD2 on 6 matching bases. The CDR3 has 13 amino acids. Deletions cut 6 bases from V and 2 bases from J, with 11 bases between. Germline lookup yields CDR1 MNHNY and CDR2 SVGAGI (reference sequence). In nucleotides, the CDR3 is TGTGCCAGCAGCCGGGACTTGGCCTACGAGCAGTACTTC. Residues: CASSRDLAYEQYF.

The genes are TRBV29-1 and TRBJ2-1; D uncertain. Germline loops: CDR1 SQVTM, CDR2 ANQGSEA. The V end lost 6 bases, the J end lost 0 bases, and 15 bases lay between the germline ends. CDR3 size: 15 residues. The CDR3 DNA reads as TGCAGCGTCACTCCATTCTCGAGCTCCTACAATGAGCAGTTCTTC. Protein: CSVTPFSSSYNEQFF.

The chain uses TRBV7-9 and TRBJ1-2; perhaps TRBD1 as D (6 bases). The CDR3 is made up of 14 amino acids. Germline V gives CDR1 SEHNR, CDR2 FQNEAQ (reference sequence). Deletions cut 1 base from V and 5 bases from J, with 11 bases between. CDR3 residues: CASSLVGTLYGYTF. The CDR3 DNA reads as TGTGCCAGCAGCTTAGTGGGGACACTTTATGGCTACACCTTC.

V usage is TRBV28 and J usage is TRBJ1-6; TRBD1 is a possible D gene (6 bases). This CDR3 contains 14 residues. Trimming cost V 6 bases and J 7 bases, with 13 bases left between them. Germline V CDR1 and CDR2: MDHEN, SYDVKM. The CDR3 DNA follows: TGTGCCAGCAGGCCGGACAGCCCAAATTCACCCCTCCACTTT. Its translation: CASRPDSPNSPLHF.

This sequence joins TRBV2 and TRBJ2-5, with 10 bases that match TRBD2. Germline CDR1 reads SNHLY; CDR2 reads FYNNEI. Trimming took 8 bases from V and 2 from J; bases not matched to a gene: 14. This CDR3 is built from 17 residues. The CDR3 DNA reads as TGTGCCAGCCTTGAAAAGAGTTGGACTAGCGGTCAAGAGACCCAGTACTTC. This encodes CASLEKSWTSGQETQYF.

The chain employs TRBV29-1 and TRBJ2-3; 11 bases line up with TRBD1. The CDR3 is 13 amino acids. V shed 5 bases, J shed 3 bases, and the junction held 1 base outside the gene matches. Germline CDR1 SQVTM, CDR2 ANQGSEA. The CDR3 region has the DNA TGCAGCGTTTGGGACAGGGGGACAGATACGCAGTATTTT. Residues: CSVWDRGTDTQYF.

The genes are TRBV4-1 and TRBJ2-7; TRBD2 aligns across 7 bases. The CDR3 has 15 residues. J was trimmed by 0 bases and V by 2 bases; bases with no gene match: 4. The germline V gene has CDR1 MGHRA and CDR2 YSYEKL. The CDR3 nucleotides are TGCGCCAGCAGCCAAAGCGGGGTGAGCTCCTACGAGCAGTACTTC. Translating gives CASSQSGVSSYEQYF.

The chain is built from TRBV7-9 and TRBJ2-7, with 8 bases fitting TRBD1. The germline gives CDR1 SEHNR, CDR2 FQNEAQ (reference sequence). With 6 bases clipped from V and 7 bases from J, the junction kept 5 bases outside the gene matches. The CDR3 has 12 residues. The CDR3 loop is CASRSGGGEQYF. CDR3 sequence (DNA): TGTGCCAGCAGGTCAGGGGGCGGGGAGCAGTACTTC.

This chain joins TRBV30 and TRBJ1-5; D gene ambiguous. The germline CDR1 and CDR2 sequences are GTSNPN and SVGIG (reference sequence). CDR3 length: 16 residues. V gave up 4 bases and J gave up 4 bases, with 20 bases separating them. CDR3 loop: CAWKILVWTGNQPQHF. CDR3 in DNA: TGTGCCTGGAAGATTTTAGTGTGGACGGGGAATCAGCCCCAGCATTTT. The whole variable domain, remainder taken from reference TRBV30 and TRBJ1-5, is SQTIHQWPATLVQPVGSPLSLECTVEGTSNPNLYWYRQAAGRGLQLLFYSVGIGQISSEVPQNLSASRPQDRQFILSSKKLLLSDSGFYLCAWKILVWTGNQPQHFGDGTRLSIL.

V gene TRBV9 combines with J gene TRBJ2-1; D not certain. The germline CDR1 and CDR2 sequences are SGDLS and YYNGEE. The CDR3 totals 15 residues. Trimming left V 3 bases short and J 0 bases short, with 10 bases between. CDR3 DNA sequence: TGTGCCAGCAGCGGTAGCCGAAGCTCCTACAATGAGCAGTTCTTC. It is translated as CASSGSRSSYNEQFF.

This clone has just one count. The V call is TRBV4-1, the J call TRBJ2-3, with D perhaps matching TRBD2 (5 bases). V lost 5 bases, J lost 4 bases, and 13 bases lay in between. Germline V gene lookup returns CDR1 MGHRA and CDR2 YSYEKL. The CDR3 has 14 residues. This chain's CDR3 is CASSDVLGPDTQYF. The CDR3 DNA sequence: TGCGCCAGCAGCGACGTACTAGGTCCAGATACGCAGTATTTT.

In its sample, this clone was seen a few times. The DNA for the CDR3 is TGTGCCAGCAGTTACGCAGGACAAACAGGTTCACCCCTCCACTTT. It specifies CASSYAGQTGSPLHF. This chain uses TRBV6-5 with TRBJ1-6; perhaps TRBD1 as D (5 bases). CDR3 size: 15 residues. Germline V gene sequence: CDR1 MNHEY, CDR2 SVGAGI. The ends were cut back, 2 bases at V and 9 bases at J, with 14 bases in the middle.

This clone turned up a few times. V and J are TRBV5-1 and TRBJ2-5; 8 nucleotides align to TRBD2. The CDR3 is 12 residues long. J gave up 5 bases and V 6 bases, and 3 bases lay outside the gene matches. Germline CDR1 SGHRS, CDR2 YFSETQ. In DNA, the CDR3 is TGCGCCAGCACCCGGGAGGGTGAGACCCAGTACTTC. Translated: CASTREGETQYF.

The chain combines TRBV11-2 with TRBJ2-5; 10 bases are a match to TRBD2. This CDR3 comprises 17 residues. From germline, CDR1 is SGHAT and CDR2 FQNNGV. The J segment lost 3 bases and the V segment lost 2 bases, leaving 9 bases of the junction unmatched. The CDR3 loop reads CASSLWLAGVGEETQYF. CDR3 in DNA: TGTGCCAGCAGCTTATGGCTAGCGGGAGTTGGAGAAGAGACCCAGTACTTC.

The CDR3 is CASSLNLGGYQETQYF. The CDR3 DNA is TGTGCCAGCAGCCTTAACTTGGGCGGGTACCAAGAGACCCAGTACTTC. The chain employs TRBV14 and TRBJ2-5; tentative D call: TRBD2 (5 bases). The CDR3 extends over 16 amino acids. In germline, CDR1 is SGHDN, CDR2 FVKESK. Between the trimmed V and J ends, which lost 4 bases and 0 bases, there was a span of 15 bases.

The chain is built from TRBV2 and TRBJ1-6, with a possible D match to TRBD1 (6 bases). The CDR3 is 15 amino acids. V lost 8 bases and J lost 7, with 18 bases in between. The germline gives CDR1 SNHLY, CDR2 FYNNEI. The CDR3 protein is CASRQGYFGNSPLHF. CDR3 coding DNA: TGTGCCAGCCGGCAGGGGTATTTTGGAAATTCACCCCTCCACTTT.

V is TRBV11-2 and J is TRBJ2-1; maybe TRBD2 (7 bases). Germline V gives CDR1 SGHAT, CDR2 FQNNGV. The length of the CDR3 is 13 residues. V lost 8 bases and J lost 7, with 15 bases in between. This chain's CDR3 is CASSGGARNEQFF. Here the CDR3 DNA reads TGTGCCAGCTCTGGGGGGGCGCGTAATGAGCAGTTCTTC.

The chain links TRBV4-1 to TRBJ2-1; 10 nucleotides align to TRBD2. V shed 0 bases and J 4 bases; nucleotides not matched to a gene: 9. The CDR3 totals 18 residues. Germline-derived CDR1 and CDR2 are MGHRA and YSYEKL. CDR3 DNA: TGCGCCAGCAGCCAAGAGACCCGGACTAGCGGATTTTACAATGAGCAGTTCTTC. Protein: CASSQETRTSGFYNEQFF.

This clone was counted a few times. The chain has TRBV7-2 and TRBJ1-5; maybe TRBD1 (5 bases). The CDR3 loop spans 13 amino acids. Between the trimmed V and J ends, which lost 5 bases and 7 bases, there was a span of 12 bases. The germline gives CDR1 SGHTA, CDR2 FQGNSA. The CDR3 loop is CASSVIGAQPQHF. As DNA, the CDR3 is TGTGCCAGCAGCGTCATTGGGGCCCAGCCCCAGCATTTT.

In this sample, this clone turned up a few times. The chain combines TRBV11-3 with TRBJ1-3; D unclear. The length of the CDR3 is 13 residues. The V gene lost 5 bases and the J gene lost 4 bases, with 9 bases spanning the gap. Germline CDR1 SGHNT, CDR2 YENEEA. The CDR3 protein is CASSPGKGNTIYF. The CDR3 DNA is TGTGCCAGCAGCCCGGGAAAGGGAAACACCATATATTTT.

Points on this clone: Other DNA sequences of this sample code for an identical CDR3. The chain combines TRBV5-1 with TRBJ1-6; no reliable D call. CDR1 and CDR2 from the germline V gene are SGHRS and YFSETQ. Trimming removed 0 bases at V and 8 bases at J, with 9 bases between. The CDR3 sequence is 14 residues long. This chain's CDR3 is CASSLAGGYSPLHF. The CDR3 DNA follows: TGCGCCAGCAGCTTGGCCGGCGGTTATTCACCCCTCCACTTT.

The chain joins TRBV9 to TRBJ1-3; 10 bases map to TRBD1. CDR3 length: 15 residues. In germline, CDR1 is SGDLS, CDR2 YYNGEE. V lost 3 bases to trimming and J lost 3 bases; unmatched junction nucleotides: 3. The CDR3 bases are TGTGCCAGCAGCGAGGGACAGGGGAGTGGAAACACCATATATTTT. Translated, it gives CASSEGQGSGNTIYF.

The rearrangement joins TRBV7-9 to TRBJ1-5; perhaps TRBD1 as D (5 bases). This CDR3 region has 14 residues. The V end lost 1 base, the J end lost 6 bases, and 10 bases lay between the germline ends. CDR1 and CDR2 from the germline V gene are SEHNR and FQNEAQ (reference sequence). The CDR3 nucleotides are TGTGCCAGCAGCTTAGGAGGGGAGGTTCAGCCCCAGCATTTT. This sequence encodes CASSLGGEVQPQHF.

The CDR3 here is CASSLVGREVSPLHF. The CDR3 DNA follows: TGTGCCAGCAGCTTAGTTGGCAGGGAGGTTTCACCCCTCCACTTT. The chain carries TRBV7-2 and TRBJ1-6; a possible D gene is TRBD1 (5 bases). Germline CDR1 SGHTA, CDR2 FQGNSA. The V end was cut by 1 base, the J end by 9 bases, with 13 bases between. The CDR3 sequence is 15 residues long.